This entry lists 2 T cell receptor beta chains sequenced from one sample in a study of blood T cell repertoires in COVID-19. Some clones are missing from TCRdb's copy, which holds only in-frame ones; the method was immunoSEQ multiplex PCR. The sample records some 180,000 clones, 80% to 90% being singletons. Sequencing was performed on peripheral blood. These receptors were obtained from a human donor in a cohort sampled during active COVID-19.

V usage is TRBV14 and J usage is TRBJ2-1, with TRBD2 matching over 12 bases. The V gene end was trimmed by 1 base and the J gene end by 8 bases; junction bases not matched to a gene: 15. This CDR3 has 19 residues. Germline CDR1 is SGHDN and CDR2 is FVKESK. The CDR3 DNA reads TGTGCCAGCAGCCAAGGAACTAGCGGGAGGTCCGTCCCTCAATATGAGCAGTTCTTC. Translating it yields CASSQGTSGRSVPQYEQFF.

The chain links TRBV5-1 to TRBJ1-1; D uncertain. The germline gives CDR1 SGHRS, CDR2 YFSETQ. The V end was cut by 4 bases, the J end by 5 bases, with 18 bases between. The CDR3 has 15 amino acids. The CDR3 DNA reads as TGCGCCAGCAGCGCGGAACGGGGTTTGGGGACTGAAGCTTTCTTT. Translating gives CASSAERGLGTEAFF.